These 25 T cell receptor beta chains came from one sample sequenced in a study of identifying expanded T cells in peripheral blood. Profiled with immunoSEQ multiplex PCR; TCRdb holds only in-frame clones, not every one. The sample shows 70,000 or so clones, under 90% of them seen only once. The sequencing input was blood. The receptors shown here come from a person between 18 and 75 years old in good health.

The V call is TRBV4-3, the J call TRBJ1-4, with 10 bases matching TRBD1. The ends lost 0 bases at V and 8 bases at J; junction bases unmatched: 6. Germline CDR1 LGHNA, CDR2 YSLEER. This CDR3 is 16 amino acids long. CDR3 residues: CASSQDPGQGGEKLFF. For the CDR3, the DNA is TGCGCCAGCAGCCAAGATCCTGGACAGGGGGGGGAAAAACTGTTTTTT.

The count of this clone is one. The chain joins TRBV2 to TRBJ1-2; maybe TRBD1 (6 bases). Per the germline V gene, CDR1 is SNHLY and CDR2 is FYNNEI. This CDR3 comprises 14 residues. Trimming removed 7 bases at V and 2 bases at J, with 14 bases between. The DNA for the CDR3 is TGTGCCAGCATCCCGACGGGGGGCAACTATGGCTACACCTTC. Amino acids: CASIPTGGNYGYTF.

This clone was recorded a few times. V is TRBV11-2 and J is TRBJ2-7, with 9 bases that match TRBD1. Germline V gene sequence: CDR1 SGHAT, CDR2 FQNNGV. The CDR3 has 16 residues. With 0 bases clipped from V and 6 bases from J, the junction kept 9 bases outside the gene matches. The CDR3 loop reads CASSLDPGQGKSEQYF. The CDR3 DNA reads TGTGCCAGCAGCTTAGATCCGGGACAGGGAAAATCCGAGCAGTACTTC.

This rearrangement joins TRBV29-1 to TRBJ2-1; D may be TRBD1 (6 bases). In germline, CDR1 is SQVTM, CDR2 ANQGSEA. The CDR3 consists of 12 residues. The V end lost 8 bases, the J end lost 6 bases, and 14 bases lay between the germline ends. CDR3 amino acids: CSLLRGFNEQFF. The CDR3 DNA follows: TGCAGCCTATTGAGGGGGTTCAATGAGCAGTTCTTC.

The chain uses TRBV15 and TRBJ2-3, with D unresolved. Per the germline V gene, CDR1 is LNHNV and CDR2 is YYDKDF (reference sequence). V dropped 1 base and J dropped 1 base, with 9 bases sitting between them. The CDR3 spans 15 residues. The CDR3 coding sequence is TGTGCCACCAGCAGAGCCACGGACGGCACAGATACGCAGTATTTT. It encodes CATSRATDGTDTQYF.

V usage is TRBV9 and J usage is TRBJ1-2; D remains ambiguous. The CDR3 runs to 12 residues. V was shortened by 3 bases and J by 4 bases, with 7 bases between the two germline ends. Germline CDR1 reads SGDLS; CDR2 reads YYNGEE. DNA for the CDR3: TGTGCCAGCAGCGGAGGAATCTATGGCTACACCTTC. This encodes CASSGGIYGYTF.

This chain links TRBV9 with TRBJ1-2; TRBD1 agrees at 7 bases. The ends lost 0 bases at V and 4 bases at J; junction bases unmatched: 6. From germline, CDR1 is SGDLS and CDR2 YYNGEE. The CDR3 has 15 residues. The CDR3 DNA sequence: TGTGCCAGCAGCGTAGCTTGGGACAGAGCCTATGGCTACACCTTC. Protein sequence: CASSVAWDRAYGYTF.

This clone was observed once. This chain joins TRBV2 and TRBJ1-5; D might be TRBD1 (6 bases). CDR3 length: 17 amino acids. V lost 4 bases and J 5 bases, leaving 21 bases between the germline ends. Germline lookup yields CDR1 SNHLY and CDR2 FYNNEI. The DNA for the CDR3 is TGTGCCAGCAGTGTCGCCGACTCGGGACAACTTTATCAGCCCCAGCATTTT. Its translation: CASSVADSGQLYQPQHF.

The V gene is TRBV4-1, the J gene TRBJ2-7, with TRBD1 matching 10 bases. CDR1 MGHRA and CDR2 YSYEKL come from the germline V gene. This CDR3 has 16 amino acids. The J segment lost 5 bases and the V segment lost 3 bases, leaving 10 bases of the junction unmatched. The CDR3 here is CASSHPRDRGFHEQYF. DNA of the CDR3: TGCGCCAGCAGCCACCCCCGGGACAGGGGATTTCACGAGCAGTACTTC.

The CDR3 loop is CSVEPSLNTEAFF. The CDR3 region has the DNA TGCAGCGTTGAACCCAGCTTGAACACTGAAGCTTTCTTT. The gene calls are TRBV29-1 and TRBJ1-1; no clear D gene. V shed 2 bases and J shed 0 bases, with 7 bases lying between them. Germline loops: CDR1 SQVTM, CDR2 ANQGSEA. The CDR3 is 13 amino acids.

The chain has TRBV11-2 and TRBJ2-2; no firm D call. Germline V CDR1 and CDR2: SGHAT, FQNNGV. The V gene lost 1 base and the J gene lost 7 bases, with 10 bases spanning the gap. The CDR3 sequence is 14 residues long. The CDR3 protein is CASSLAGGVGELFF. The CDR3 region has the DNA TGTGCCAGCAGCTTAGCCGGCGGAGTCGGGGAGCTGTTTTTT. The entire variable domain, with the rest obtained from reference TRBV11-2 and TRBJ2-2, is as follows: EAGVAQSPRYKIIEKRQSVAFWCNPISGHATLYWYQQILGQGPKLLIQFQNNGVVDDSQLPKDRFSAERLKGVDSTLKIQPAKLEDSAVYLCASSLAGGVGELFFGEGSRLTVL.

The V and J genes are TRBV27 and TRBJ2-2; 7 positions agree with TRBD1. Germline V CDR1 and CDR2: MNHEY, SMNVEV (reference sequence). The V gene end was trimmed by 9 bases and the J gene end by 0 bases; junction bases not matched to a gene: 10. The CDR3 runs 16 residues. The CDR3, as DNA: TGTGCCAGTTCTCCTCTCGGGACAGCGAACACCGGGGAGCTGTTTTTT. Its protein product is CASSPLGTANTGELFF.

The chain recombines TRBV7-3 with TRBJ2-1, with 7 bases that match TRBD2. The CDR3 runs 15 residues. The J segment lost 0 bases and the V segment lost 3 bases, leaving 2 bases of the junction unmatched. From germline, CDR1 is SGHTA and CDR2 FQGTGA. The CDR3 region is CASSLRGSSYNEQFF. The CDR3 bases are TGTGCCAGCAGCTTGCGGGGGAGCTCCTACAATGAGCAGTTCTTC.

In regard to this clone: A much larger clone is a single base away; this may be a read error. The CDR3 protein is CASSLGGGTGANVLTF. As DNA, the CDR3 is TGTGCCAGCAGTTTAGGGGGGGGGACTGGGGCCAACGTCCTGACTTTC. The rearrangement links TRBV28 to TRBJ2-6, with 7 bases that match TRBD2. Germline V CDR1 and CDR2: MDHEN, SYDVKM. J lost 2 bases, V lost 2 bases, and 3 bases had no gene match. The CDR3 length is 16 residues.

CDR3: CAWSFGANVLTF. The CDR3 DNA reads as TGTGCCTGGAGTTTTGGGGCCAACGTCCTGACTTTC. The chain uses TRBV30 and TRBJ2-6; no definite D call. V lost 2 bases, J lost 3 bases, and 2 bases lay in between. The CDR3 is 12 amino acids. CDR1 is GTSNPN and CDR2 is SVGIG in the germline V gene (reference sequence).

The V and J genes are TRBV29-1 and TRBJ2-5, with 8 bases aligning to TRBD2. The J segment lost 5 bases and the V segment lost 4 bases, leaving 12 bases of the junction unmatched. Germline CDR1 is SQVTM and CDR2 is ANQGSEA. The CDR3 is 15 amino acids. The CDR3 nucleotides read TGCAGCGTTGCAGCGGGAGCCGATACGACGGAGACCCAGTACTTC. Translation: CSVAAGADTTETQYF.

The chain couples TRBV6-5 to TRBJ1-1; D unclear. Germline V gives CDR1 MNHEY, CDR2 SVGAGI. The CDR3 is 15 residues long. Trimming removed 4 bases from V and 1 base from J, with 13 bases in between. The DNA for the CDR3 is TGTGCCAGCAGTTCCTACGCCTATTCGAACACTGAAGCTTTCTTT. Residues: CASSSYAYSNTEAFF.

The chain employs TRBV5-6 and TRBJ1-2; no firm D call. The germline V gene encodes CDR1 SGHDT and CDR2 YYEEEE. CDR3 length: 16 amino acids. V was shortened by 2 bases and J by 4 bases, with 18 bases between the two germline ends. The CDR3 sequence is CASSFNGSPGIYGYTF. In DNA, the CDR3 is TGTGCCAGCAGCTTTAATGGATCTCCCGGTATCTATGGCTACACCTTC.

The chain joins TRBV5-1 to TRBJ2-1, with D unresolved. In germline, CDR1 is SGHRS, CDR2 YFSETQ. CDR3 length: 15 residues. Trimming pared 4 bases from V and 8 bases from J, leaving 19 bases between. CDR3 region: CASSARIPGPYEQFF. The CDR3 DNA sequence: TGCGCCAGCAGCGCCCGGATTCCAGGTCCCTATGAGCAGTTCTTC.

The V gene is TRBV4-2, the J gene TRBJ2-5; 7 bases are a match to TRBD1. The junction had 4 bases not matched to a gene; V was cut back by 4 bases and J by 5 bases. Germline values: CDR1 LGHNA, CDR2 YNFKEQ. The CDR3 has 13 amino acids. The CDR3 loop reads CASSRDSQETQYF. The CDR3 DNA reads TGTGCCAGCAGCCGGGACAGCCAGGAGACCCAGTACTTC.

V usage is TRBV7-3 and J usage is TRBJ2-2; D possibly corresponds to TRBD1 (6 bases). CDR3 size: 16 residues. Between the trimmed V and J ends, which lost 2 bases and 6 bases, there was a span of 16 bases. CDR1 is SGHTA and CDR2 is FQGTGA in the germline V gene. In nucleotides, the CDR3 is TGTGCCAGCAGCTTAGCCGGGACATCAGTCGCCGGGGAGCTGTTTTTT. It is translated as CASSLAGTSVAGELFF.

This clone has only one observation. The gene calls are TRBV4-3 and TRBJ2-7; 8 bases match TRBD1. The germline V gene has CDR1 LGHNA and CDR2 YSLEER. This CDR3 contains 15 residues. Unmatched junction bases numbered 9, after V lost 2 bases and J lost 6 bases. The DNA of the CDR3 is TGCGCCAGCAGCCAACGAACGCTACAGGGGGGCGAGCAGTACTTC. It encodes CASSQRTLQGGEQYF.

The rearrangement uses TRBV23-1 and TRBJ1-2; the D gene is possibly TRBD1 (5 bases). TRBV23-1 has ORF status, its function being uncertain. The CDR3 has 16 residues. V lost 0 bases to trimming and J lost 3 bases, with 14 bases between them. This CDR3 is CASSQSTGDRDYGYTF. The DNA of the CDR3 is TGCGCCAGCAGTCAATCGACGGGGGATAGAGACTATGGCTACACCTTC.

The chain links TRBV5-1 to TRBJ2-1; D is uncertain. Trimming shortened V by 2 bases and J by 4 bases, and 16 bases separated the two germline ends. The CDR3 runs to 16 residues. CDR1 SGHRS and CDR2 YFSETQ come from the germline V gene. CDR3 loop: CASSFDPSRAYNEQFF. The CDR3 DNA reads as TGCGCCAGCAGCTTCGACCCCAGTCGGGCATACAATGAGCAGTTCTTC.

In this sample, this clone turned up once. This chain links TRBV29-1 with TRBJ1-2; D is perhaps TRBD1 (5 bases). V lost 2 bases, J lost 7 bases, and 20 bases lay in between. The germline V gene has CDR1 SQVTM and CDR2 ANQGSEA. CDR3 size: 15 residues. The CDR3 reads CSVERSARGASGYTF. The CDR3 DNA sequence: TGCAGCGTTGAACGAAGTGCGAGGGGCGCGAGTGGCTACACCTTC.